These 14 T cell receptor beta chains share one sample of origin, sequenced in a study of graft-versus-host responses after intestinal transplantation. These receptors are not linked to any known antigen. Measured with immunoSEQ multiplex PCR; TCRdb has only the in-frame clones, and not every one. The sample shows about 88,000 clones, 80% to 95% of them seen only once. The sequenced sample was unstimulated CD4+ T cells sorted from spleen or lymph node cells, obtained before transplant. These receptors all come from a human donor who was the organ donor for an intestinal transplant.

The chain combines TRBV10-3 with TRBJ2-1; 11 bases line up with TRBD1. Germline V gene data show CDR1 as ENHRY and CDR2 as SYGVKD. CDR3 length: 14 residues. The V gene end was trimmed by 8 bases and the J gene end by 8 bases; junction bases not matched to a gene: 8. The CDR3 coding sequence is TGTGCCATCGGTACCGGGACAGGGGGACATGAGCAGTTCTTC. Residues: CAIGTGTGGHEQFF.

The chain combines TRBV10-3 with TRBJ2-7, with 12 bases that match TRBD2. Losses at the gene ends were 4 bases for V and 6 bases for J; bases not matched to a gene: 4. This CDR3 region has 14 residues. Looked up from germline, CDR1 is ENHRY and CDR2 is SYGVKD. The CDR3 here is CAISGASGGVEQYF. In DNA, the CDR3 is TGTGCCATCAGTGGGGCTAGCGGGGGGGTCGAGCAGTACTTC.

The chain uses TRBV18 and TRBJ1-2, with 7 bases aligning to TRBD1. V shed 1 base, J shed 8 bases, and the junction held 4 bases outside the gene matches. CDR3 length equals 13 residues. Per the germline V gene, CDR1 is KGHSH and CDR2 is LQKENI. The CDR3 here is CASSPQGAGGYTF. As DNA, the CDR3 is TGTGCCAGCTCACCACAGGGGGCTGGCGGCTACACCTTC.

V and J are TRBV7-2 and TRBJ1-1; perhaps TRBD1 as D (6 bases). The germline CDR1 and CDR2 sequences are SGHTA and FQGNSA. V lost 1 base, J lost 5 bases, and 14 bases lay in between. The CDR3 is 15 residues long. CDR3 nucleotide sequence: TGTGCCAGCAGCTTAGATCGGGGGGCTTATACTGAAGCTTTCTTT. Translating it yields CASSLDRGAYTEAFF.

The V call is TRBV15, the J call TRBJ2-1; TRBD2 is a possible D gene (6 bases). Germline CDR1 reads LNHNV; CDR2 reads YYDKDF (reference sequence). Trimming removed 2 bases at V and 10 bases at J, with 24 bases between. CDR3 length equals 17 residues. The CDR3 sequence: CATSRPPAGGKGREQFF. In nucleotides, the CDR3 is TGTGCCACCAGCAGACCACCAGCCGGGGGAAAAGGGAGAGAGCAGTTCTTC. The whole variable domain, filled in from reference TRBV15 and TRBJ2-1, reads DAMVIQNPRYQVTQFGKPVTLSCSQTLNHNVMYWYQQKSSQAPKLLFHYYDKDFNNEADTPDNFQSRRPNTSFCFLDIRSPGLGDTAMYLCATSRPPAGGKGREQFFGPGTRLTVL.

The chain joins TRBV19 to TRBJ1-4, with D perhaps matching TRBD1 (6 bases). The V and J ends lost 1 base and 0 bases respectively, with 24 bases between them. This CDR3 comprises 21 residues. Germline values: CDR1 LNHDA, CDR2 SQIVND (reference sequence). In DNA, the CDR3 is TGTGCCAGTAGTATAGTCCTCTCCGGGACACCTGGAAGTCCAACTAATGAAAAACTGTTTTTT. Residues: CASSIVLSGTPGSPTNEKLFF.

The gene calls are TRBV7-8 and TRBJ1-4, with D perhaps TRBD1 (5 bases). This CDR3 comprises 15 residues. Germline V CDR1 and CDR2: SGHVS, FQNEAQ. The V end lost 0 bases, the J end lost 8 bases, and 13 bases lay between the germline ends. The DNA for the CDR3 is TGTGCCAGCAGCTTAGCCCAGGCGGCAGGGGAAAAACTGTTTTTT. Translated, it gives CASSLAQAAGEKLFF. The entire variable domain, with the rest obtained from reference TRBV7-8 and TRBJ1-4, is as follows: GAGVSQSPRYKVAKRGQDVALRCDPISGHVSLFWYQQALGQGPEFLTYFQNEAQLDKSGLPSDRFFAERPEGSVSTLKIQRTQQEDSAVYLCASSLAQAAGEKLFFGSGTQLSVL.

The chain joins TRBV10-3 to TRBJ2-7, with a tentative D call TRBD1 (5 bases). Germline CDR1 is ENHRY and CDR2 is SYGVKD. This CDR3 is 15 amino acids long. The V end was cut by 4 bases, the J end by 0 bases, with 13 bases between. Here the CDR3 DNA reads TGTGCCATCAGTGCAGAGCGACAGTCCTCCTACGAGCAGTACTTC. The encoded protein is CAISAERQSSYEQYF.

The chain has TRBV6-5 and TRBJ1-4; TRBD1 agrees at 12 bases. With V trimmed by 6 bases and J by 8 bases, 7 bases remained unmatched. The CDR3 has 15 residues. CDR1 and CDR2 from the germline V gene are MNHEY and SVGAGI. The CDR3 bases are TGTGCCAGCAGCCTGTCGGGGACAGGGGGCGAAAAACTGTTTTTT. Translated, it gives CASSLSGTGGEKLFF.

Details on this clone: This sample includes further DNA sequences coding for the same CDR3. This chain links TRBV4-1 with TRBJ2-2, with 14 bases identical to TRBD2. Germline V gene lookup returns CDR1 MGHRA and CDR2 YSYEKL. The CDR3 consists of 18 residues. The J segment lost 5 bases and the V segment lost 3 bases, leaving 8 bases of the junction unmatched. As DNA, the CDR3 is TGCGCCAGCAGCCAGCCCTCGGGACTAGCGGGAGAGACCGGGGAGCTGTTTTTT. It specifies CASSQPSGLAGETGELFF.

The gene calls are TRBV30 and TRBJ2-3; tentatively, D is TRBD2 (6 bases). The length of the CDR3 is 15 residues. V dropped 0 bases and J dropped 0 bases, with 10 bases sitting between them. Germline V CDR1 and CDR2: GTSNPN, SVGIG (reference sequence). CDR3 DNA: TGTGCCTGGAGTGTACAGCGGGCCAGCACAGATACGCAGTATTTT. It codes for CAWSVQRASTDTQYF.

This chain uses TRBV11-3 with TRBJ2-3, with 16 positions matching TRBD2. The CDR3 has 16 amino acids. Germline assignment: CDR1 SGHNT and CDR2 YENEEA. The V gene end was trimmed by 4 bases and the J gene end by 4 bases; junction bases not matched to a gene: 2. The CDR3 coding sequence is TGTGCCAGCAGCTCTGGGACTAGCGGGGGGGCAGATACGCAGTATTTT. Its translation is CASSSGTSGGADTQYF. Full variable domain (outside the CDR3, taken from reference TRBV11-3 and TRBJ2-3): EAGVVQSPRYKIIEKKQPVAFWCNPISGHNTLYWYLQNLGQGPELLIRYENEEAVDDSQLPKDRFSAERLKGVDSTLKIQPAELGDSAVYLCASSSGTSGGADTQYFGPGTRLTVL.

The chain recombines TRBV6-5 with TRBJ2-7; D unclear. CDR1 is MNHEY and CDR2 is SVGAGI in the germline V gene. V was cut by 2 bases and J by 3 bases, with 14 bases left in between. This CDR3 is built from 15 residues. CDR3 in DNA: TGTGCCAGCAGTTACCACCGAGATAGCAGCTACGAGCAGTACTTC. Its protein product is CASSYHRDSSYEQYF.

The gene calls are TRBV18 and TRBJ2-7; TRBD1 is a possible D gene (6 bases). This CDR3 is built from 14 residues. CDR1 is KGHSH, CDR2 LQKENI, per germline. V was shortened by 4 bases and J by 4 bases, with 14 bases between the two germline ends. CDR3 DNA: TGTGCCAGCTCACGACAGGCGGGCGGGTACGAGCAGTACTTC. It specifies CASSRQAGGYEQYF. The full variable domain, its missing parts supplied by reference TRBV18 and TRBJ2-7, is NAGVMQNPRHLVRRRGQEARLRCSPMKGHSHVYWYRQLPEEGLKFMVYLQKENIIDESGMPKERFSAEFPKEGPSILRIQQVVRGDSAAYFCASSRQAGGYEQYFGPGTRLTVT.